These T cell receptor beta chains were read from a single sample in a study of blood T cell repertoires in COVID-19. Using immunoSEQ multiplex PCR, the repertoire was profiled, and TCRdb retains in-frame clones only, with some absent. The sample shows about 170,000 clones, just under 90% of them seen only once. Sequenced material: peripheral blood. Receptors were obtained from a young man with active or convalescent COVID-19. The CDR3 runs from the conserved cysteine through the conserved F or W. The D gene is left open where the match is weak.

D gene: .
J gene: TRBJ1-4
V gene: TRBV27
CDR3 protein: CASSLWAGTNEKLFF
CDR3 DNA: TGTGCCAGCAGTTTATGGGCAGGGACAAATGAAAAACTGTTTTTT

D gene: .
J gene: TRBJ2-6
V gene: TRBV7-3
CDR3 protein: CASSSFSGANVLTF
CDR3 DNA: TGTGCCAGCAGCTCCTTCTCTGGGGCCAACGTCCTGACTTTC

D gene: .
J gene: TRBJ2-7
V gene: TRBV15
CDR3 protein: CATSRPGGSGEQYF
CDR3 DNA: TGTGCCACCAGCAGGCCCGGGGGTTCCGGGGAGCAGTACTTC

D gene: TRBD1
J gene: TRBJ1-2
V gene: TRBV2
CDR3 protein: CASSDHRGGGYTF
CDR3 DNA: TGTGCCAGCAGTGACCACAGGGGCGGCGGCTACACCTTC

D gene: .
J gene: TRBJ1-2
V gene: TRBV3-1/TRBV3-2
CDR3 protein: CASSQVAAIDGYTF
CDR3 DNA: TGTGCCAGCAGCCAAGTCGCCGCGATTGATGGCTACACCTTC

D gene: TRBD2
J gene: TRBJ2-1
V gene: TRBV14
CDR3 protein: CASSSLGGSLKGISYNEQFF
CDR3 DNA: TGTGCCAGCAGCTCCCTTGGCGGGAGTCTAAAAGGTATCTCCTACAATGAGCAGTTCTTC

D gene: TRBD1
J gene: TRBJ1-5
V gene: TRBV9
CDR3 protein: CASSGGTGTSAQPQHF
CDR3 DNA: TGTGCCAGCAGCGGCGGGACAGGTACTTCTGCACAGCCCCAGCATTTT

D gene: .
J gene: TRBJ1-5
V gene: TRBV19
CDR3 protein: CASRGSNQPQHF
CDR3 DNA: TGTGCCAGTAGGGGCAGCAATCAGCCCCAGCATTTT

D gene: .
J gene: TRBJ2-4
V gene: TRBV19
CDR3 protein: CASSFPREDKNIQYF
CDR3 DNA: TGTGCCAGTAGTTTCCCCAGGGAGGACAAAAACATTCAGTACTTC

D gene: .
J gene: TRBJ1-5
V gene: TRBV7-8
CDR3 protein: CASSPTAGANQPRHF
CDR3 DNA: TGTGCCAGCAGCCCTACCGCAGGGGCCAATCAGCCCCGGCATTTT

D gene: .
J gene: TRBJ1-4
V gene: TRBV7-2
CDR3 protein: CASSLAGATNEKLFF
CDR3 DNA: TGTGCCAGCAGCTTGGCAGGGGCAACTAATGAAAAACTGTTTTTT

D gene: .
J gene: TRBJ1-5
V gene: TRBV10-3
CDR3 protein: CAISDPPGDNQPQHF
CDR3 DNA: TGTGCCATCAGTGACCCTCCGGGGGACAATCAGCCCCAGCATTTT

D gene: .
J gene: TRBJ2-1
V gene: TRBV18
CDR3 protein: CASSPPMIRGHSSSYNEQFF
CDR3 DNA: TGTGCCAGCTCACCACCGATGATCAGGGGCCACTCGAGCTCCTACAATGAGCAGTTCTTC

D gene: .
J gene: TRBJ2-1
V gene: TRBV4-1
CDR3 protein: CASSQGPLYNEQFF
CDR3 DNA: TGCGCCAGCAGCCAAGGGCCCCTTTACAATGAGCAGTTCTTC

D gene: .
J gene: TRBJ2-7
V gene: TRBV2
CDR3 protein: CASSGEVSSYEQYF
CDR3 DNA: TGTGCCAGCAGTGGCGAGGTGAGCTCCTACGAGCAGTACTTC

D gene: .
J gene: TRBJ1-5
V gene: TRBV28
CDR3 protein: CASSGQSQPQHF
CDR3 DNA: TGTGCCAGCAGTGGCCAATCTCAGCCCCAGCATTTT